Sequencing of this T cell receptor (beta chain) was carried out in a study of blood T cell repertoires in COVID-19. Clones were read by immunoSEQ multiplex PCR, and TCRdb kept only the in-frame ones, dropping some. This table holds 140,000 to 150,000 clones, roughly 80% found once. CDR3 length equals 17 residues. Germline loops: CDR1 MDHEN, CDR2 SYDVKM. With 7 bases clipped from V and 5 bases from J, the junction kept 13 bases outside the gene matches. The V gene is TRBV28, the J gene TRBJ2-2; 10 bases fit TRBD2. The receptor's source is a man in his 70s who had recovered from COVID-19. The source material was peripheral blood. CDR3 region: CASTGSLAGGGTGELFF. The CDR3 coding sequence is TGTGCCAGCACCGGATCCTTAGCGGGAGGTGGGACCGGGGAGCTGTTTTTT.